The present T cell receptor beta chain was sequenced within a study of T-cell reconstitution after alpha-beta-depleted transplantation in children. Study-level points and caveats: Expanded graft clones numbering several hundred reportedly gave rise to alpha-beta T cells about two months after transplant.

This sample's TCRbeta library carried unique molecular identifier barcodes. TCRdb reanalysed the PCR reads using MiXCR and keeps one entry per CDR3 protein. Among approximately 270,000 distinct CDR3 sequences listed, about 24% were seen once. This clonotype showed up just a few times. Its antigen is currently unknown. Deletions cut 6 bases from V and 7 bases from J, with 15 bases between. The CDR3 covers 12 residues. Germline assignment: CDR1 DFQATT and CDR2 SNEGSKA (reference sequence). The source is a female patient aged 2-9 years who had a stem cell transplant for congenital amegakaryocytic thrombocytopenia, so the T cells may come from the graft donor. V gene TRBV20-1 combines with J gene TRBJ1-1; no clear D gene. Sample: PBMCs, mostly from graft donor cells, taken 360 days after TCRalphabeta/CD19-depleted stem cell transplant. CDR3: CSARPDRLEAFF. CDR3 bases: TGCAGTGCCCGCCCGGACCGACTTGAAGCTTTCTTT.